Listed here is a single T cell receptor beta chain. What it binds is not known. The sample belongs to a study of long-term antiretroviral therapy in people with HIV. General study findings and limits: Control repertoires displayed wider CDR3 length ranges than the HIV repertoires.

The V gene's germline CDR1 is SNHLY and CDR2 FYNNEI. This CDR3 has 14 residues. Trimming cost V 6 bases and J 3 bases; bases outside gene matches: 6. The authors ran the immunoSEQ assay, v3.0, at survey level. Sequencing of each sample targeted 40,000-50,000 T-cell genomes. The repertoire was sequenced with immunoSEQ multiplex PCR; TCRdb's copy has only in-frame clones and lacks some. The sample consists of approximately 35,000 clones, about 85% of them appearing once. This chain joins TRBV2 and TRBJ2-5, with 8 positions matching TRBD1. The sample in question was unsorted PBMCs, obtained 1.9 years after starting antiretroviral therapy. The sequence came from a man aged 18 to 35 with HIV. In DNA form, the CDR3 reads TGTGCCAGCAGCGCGACAGGGGAGGAAGAGACCCAGTACTTC. Translated, it gives CASSATGEEETQYF.